This T cell receptor beta chain was captured in a study of blood T cells in healthy people across ages. Germline CDR1 DFQATT, CDR2 SNEGSKA (reference sequence). With 6 bases removed from V and 2 bases from J, the gap between germline ends came to 19 bases. The CDR3 spans 15 residues. This clonotype was seen a handful of times. Together with a sample-barcoded 5' primer, a J-beta primer mix was included in a second PCR lasting roughly 6 to 12 cycles. TCRdb independently ran MiXCR on the 5' RACE reads; one entry per CDR3 protein. The table lists over 600,000 distinct CDR3 sequences, approximately 60% of them singletons.

The rearrangement uses TRBV20-1 and TRBJ2-5, with D possibly TRBD2 on 7 matching bases. Sequencing used blood. This TCR was sampled from a man aged 40-50 years in good health. The CDR3 DNA is TGCAGTGCCGGAGGCTGGGGGGGCCCTCAAGAGACCCAGTACTTC. This translates into CSAGGWGGPQETQYF.